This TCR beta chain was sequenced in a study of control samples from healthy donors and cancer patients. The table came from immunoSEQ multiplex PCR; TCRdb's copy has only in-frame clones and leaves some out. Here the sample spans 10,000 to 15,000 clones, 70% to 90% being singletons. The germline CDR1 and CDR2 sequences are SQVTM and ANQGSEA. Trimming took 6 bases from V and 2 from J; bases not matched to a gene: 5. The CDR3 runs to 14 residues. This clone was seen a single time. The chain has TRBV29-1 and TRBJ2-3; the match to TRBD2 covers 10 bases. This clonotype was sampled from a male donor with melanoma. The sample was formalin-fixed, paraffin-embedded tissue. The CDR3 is CSVESGRATDTQYF. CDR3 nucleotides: TGCAGCGTGGAAAGCGGGAGGGCCACAGATACGCAGTATTTT.